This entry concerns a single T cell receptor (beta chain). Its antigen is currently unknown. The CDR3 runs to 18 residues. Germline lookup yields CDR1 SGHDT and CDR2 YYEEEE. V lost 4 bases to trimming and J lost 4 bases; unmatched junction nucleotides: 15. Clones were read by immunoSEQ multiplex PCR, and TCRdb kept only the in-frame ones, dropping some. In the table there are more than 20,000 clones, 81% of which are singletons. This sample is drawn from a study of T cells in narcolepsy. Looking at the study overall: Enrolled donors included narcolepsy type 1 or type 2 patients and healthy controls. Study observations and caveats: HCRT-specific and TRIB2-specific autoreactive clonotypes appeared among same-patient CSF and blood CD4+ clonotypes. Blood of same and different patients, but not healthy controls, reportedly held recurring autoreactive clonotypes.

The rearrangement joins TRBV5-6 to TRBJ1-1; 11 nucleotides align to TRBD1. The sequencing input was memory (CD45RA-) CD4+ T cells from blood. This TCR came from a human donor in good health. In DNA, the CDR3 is TGTGCCAGCAGCCGCATCCACCACATTGGACAGGGGGCCACTGAAGCTTTCTTT. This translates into CASSRIHHIGQGATEAFF.